This TCR beta chain was recovered during a study of T cell clusters in autoimmune cytopenias. Study-level findings and limits: Clustering suggested that physiological T cell clusters were missing in primary autoimmune cytopenia patients.

Multiplex touch-down PCR amplified TRB using TRB-A and TRB-B pools in one tube. TCRdb re-called the multiplex PCR reads; one entry per CDR3 protein, DNA not given. Its listing shows around 3,600 distinct CDR3 sequences. Each sample's input was approximately 0.25 ug genomic DNA, 40,000 or so genome equivalents. A remark on this clonotype: The antigen is undetermined.

This CDR3 contains 15 residues. Germline CDR1 reads SEHNR; CDR2 reads FQNEAQ (reference sequence). The same sample was also used in a study of T cell repertoires in aging, cancer and after chemotherapy. That report notes: Six age groups, ranging from 30 or younger to 70 or older, included the donors. Loss of evenness, beyond lost richness, contributed to age-related TCR diversity decline in cancer patients. Across the chemotherapy interval, each cancer cohort showed higher median generation probability, suggesting thymic rebound.

Input material: peripheral blood. The chain joins TRBV7-9 to TRBJ2-1; the D call from TCRdb, TRBD2, cannot be confirmed without DNA. The sequence came from a human donor in good health. CDR3 region: CASSFLTSGRDEQFF. The complete variable domain, with remaining parts taken from reference TRBV7-9 and TRBJ2-1, reads DTGVSQNPRHKITKRGQNVTFRCDPISEHNRLYWYRQTLGQGPEFLTYFQNEAQLEKSRLLSDRFSAERPKGSFSTLEIQRTEQGDSAMYLCASSFLTSGRDEQFFGPGTRLTVL.